These 4 T cell receptor beta chains share one sample of origin, sequenced in a study of human T cells and chemical hapten exposure. Time point meaning: patch test 1, 2 weeks after DPC sensitization. The treatment is: therapeutic diphenylcyclopropenone sensitization with weekly scalp DPC. Sequencing started from total RNA isolated from unfractionated whole blood. MiXCR was run by TCRdb on the RACE reads, yielding one entry per CDR3 protein. This sample yields roughly 52,000 distinct CDR3 sequences, of which approximately 10% are seen a single time; about 1.7% belongs to the top ten. This sample comprised whole blood, obtained in connection with sensitization to the hapten diphenylcyclopropenone (DPC). The receptors here all came from a woman aged 40 to 55 with alopecia areata. Some clones in this sample may be carry-over from other donors' samples.

This clonotype was observed a handful of times. This chain links TRBV24-1 with TRBJ1-5; perhaps TRBD1 as D (5 bases). This CDR3 comprises 15 residues. Germline CDR1 is KGHDR and CDR2 is SFDVKD. V lost 4 bases and J lost 7, with 16 bases in between. Written as DNA, the CDR3 is TGTGCCACCAGTGACCGGAGCGGGGCCGGGCAGCCCCAGCATTTT. Residues: CATSDRSGAGQPQHF.

The chain uses TRBV5-1 and TRBJ2-3; possible D gene TRBD1, 7 bases. The germline V and J ends were trimmed by 6 bases and 4 bases, with 18 bases remaining between them. The CDR3 totals 15 residues. CDR1 SGHRS and CDR2 YFSETQ come from the germline V gene. DNA of the CDR3: TGCGCCAGCACCCAGGGGGGAAATGTGGCAGATACGCAGTATTTT. Its protein is CASTQGGNVADTQYF.

As to this clonotype: One base away lies a much larger clone, so this may be a sequencing read error. V gene TRBV11-2 combines with J gene TRBJ2-5; TRBD1 might be the D (5 bases). CDR3 length: 15 residues. CDR1 is SGHAT and CDR2 is FQNNGV in the germline V gene. The CDR3 DNA reads as TGTGCCAACAGCTTATCATCAGGGCTCGAAAAGACCCAGTACTTC. Protein sequence: CANSLSSGLEKTQYF. The whole variable domain, filled in from reference TRBV11-2 and TRBJ2-5, reads EAGVAQSPRYKIIEKRQSVAFWCNPISGHATLYWYQQILGQGPKLLIQFQNNGVVDDSQLPKDRFSAERLKGVDSTLKIQPAKLEDSAVYLCANSLSSGLEKTQYFGPGTRLLVL.

There are a few counts of this clonotype. The rearrangement uses TRBV11-3 and TRBJ2-2; weak D call: TRBD2 (6 bases). The V and J ends lost 5 bases and 5 bases respectively, with 12 bases between them. The CDR3 covers 14 residues. Germline CDR1 and CDR2: SGHNT and YENEEA. The chain's CDR3 is CASSSYGGTGELFF. The CDR3 DNA follows: TGTGCCAGCAGCAGTTACGGGGGAACCGGGGAGCTGTTTTTT.